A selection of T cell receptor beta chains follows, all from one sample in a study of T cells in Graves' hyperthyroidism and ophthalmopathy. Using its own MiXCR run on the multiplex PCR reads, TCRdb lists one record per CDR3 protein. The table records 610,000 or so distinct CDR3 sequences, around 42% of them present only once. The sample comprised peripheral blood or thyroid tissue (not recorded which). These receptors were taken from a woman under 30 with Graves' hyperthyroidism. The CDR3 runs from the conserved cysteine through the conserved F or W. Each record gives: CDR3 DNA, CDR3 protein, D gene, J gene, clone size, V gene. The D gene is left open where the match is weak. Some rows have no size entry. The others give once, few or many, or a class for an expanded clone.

cdr3_nt: TGTGCCAGCAGCTCAAGGACAGGGGCCAACTCTGGAAACACCTTC
cdr3_aa: CASSSRTGANSGNTF
d_call: TRBD1
j_call: TRBJ1-2
clone_size: -
v_call: TRBV7-2

cdr3_nt: TGTGCCAGCACCCTCCAACAGGGTTCACCCCTCCACTTT
cdr3_aa: CASTLQQGSPLHF
d_call: -
j_call: TRBJ1-6
clone_size: many
v_call: TRBV5-4

cdr3_nt: TGTGCCATCAGGAAGGACAGAGACCGGGTTGTGGGCACCATATATTTT
cdr3_aa: CAIRKDRDRVVGTIYF
d_call: -
j_call: TRBJ1-3
clone_size: many
v_call: TRBV10-3

cdr3_nt: TGTGCCAGCAGTGAGGGTTCGGGGGGACGAACTGAAAAACTGTTTTTT
cdr3_aa: CASSEGSGGRTEKLFF
d_call: -
j_call: TRBJ1-4
clone_size: -
v_call: TRBV6-1

cdr3_nt: TGCAGTGCTAGCGGGAGTCAGACCCAGTACTTC
cdr3_aa: CSASGSQTQYF
d_call: -
j_call: TRBJ2-5
clone_size: few
v_call: TRBV20-1

cdr3_nt: TGCGCCAGCAGCCCTAGGGACCATGGAAACACCATATATTTT
cdr3_aa: CASSPRDHGNTIYF
d_call: -
j_call: TRBJ1-3
clone_size: many
v_call: TRBV5-1

cdr3_nt: TGTGCCAGCTTTCGAGCGAATGAGCAGTTCTTC
cdr3_aa: CASFRANEQFF
d_call: -
j_call: TRBJ2-1
clone_size: -
v_call: TRBV11-2

cdr3_nt: TGTGCCAGCAGCCCAAGTCTAGCGGCGATCTACGAGCAGTACTTC
cdr3_aa: CASSPSLAAIYEQYF
d_call: TRBD2
j_call: TRBJ2-7
clone_size: many
v_call: TRBV7-3

cdr3_nt: TGTGCCAGCAGTAAAGGAATGAACACTGAAGCTTTCTTT
cdr3_aa: CASSKGMNTEAFF
d_call: -
j_call: TRBJ1-1
clone_size: many
v_call: TRBV2

cdr3_nt: TGCAGCGATGGACAGGGCAATGGCTACACCTTC
cdr3_aa: CSDGQGNGYTF
d_call: TRBD1
j_call: TRBJ1-2
clone_size: few
v_call: TRBV29-1

cdr3_nt: TGCGCCAGCAGCTTCCTTGGGGGTCGCGACTACTATGGCTACACCTTC
cdr3_aa: CASSFLGGRDYYGYTF
d_call: -
j_call: TRBJ1-2
clone_size: many
v_call: TRBV5-1

cdr3_nt: TGTGCCAGCAGTGAGCGCCGATTAGCGGGAGAGCGCGAGCAGTACTTC
cdr3_aa: CASSERRLAGEREQYF
d_call: TRBD2
j_call: TRBJ2-7
clone_size: -
v_call: TRBV5-6

cdr3_nt: TGTGCCAGCAGCCCCCCGGGGAGCGCCGGGGAGCTGTTTTTT
cdr3_aa: CASSPPGSAGELFF
d_call: -
j_call: TRBJ2-2
clone_size: few
v_call: TRBV7-3

cdr3_nt: TGTGCCAGCAGCTCGGGACGGTCACCCCTCCACTTT
cdr3_aa: CASSSGRSPLHF
d_call: -
j_call: TRBJ1-6
clone_size: once
v_call: TRBV7-2

cdr3_nt: TGTGCCAGCAGCGTAGAACGGGACGGCTCCTACGAGCAGTACTTC
cdr3_aa: CASSVERDGSYEQYF
d_call: -
j_call: TRBJ2-7
clone_size: -
v_call: TRBV5-5

cdr3_nt: TGTGCCACCAGTCCGACGGGAGGACTCACAGATACGCAGTATTTT
cdr3_aa: CATSPTGGLTDTQYF
d_call: TRBD2
j_call: TRBJ2-3
clone_size: few
v_call: TRBV24-1

cdr3_nt: TGCGCCAGCAGCTTGTGGAAGCGGGGGGGCAACGTCCTGACTTTC
cdr3_aa: CASSLWKRGGNVLTF
d_call: TRBD2
j_call: TRBJ2-6
clone_size: -
v_call: TRBV5-1

cdr3_nt: TGTGCCAGTAGTATATTTGGGGATGAGCAGTTCTTC
cdr3_aa: CASSIFGDEQFF
d_call: -
j_call: TRBJ2-1
clone_size: -
v_call: TRBV19

cdr3_nt: TGTGCCACCAGCAGAGGGACAGGGTCACCCCTCCACTTT
cdr3_aa: CATSRGTGSPLHF
d_call: TRBD1
j_call: TRBJ1-6
clone_size: -
v_call: TRBV15

cdr3_nt: TGTGCCAGCAGCTTAGGCCCGGGATCTGGGGAGCAGTACTTC
cdr3_aa: CASSLGPGSGEQYF
d_call: -
j_call: TRBJ2-7
clone_size: many
v_call: TRBV7-2

cdr3_nt: TGTGCCAGCTGGGATTATAATTCACCCCTCCACTTT
cdr3_aa: CASWDYNSPLHF
d_call: -
j_call: TRBJ1-6
clone_size: many
v_call: TRBV27

cdr3_nt: TGTGCCACCAGTGATCAGGCTAGGGACGCCTACGAGCAGTACTTC
cdr3_aa: CATSDQARDAYEQYF
d_call: -
j_call: TRBJ2-7
clone_size: -
v_call: TRBV24-1

cdr3_nt: TGTGCCAGCAGCGTAGGCACAGGAGGCGAAAAACTGTTTTTT
cdr3_aa: CASSVGTGGEKLFF
d_call: -
j_call: TRBJ1-4
clone_size: many
v_call: TRBV9

cdr3_nt: TGCGCCAGCAGCCAAGGCAGGGTGATTGGGAACACTGAAGCTTTCTTT
cdr3_aa: CASSQGRVIGNTEAFF
d_call: -
j_call: TRBJ1-1
clone_size: -
v_call: TRBV4-3

cdr3_nt: TGCAGCTTAGGCCTCGGGACAGGGGCGGGAGAGCAGTACTTC
cdr3_aa: CSLGLGTGAGEQYF
d_call: TRBD1
j_call: TRBJ2-7
clone_size: -
v_call: TRBV29-1

cdr3_nt: TGCAGCGTTCGACGACGGGGGATTAATGAAAAACTGTTTTTT
cdr3_aa: CSVRRRGINEKLFF
d_call: -
j_call: TRBJ1-4
clone_size: -
v_call: TRBV29-1

cdr3_nt: TGTGCCAGCAGCCAAAACAGGGTACAGACCCAGTACTTC
cdr3_aa: CASSQNRVQTQYF
d_call: -
j_call: TRBJ2-5
clone_size: -
v_call: TRBV11-3

cdr3_nt: TGTGCCTGCAGAACCGGGGACAGGATCTATAATTCACCCCTCCACTTT
cdr3_aa: CACRTGDRIYNSPLHF
d_call: TRBD1
j_call: TRBJ1-6
clone_size: -
v_call: TRBV19

cdr3_nt: TGTGCCAGCAGCCAAGACAGCCAAGAGACCCAGTACTTC
cdr3_aa: CASSQDSQETQYF
d_call: -
j_call: TRBJ2-5
clone_size: many
v_call: TRBV14

cdr3_nt: TGCAGTGCCAGCAGTGGACTATCAAGCTCCTACGAGCAGTACTTC
cdr3_aa: CSASSGLSSSYEQYF
d_call: -
j_call: TRBJ2-7
clone_size: once
v_call: TRBV20-1

cdr3_nt: TGTGCCAGCAGCATTGGACACGGGAGTGAAGCTTTCTTT
cdr3_aa: CASSIGHGSEAFF
d_call: -
j_call: TRBJ1-1
clone_size: -
v_call: TRBV7-2